This is a list of T cell receptor beta chains from one sample in a study of blood T cell repertoires in COVID-19. TCRdb's copy holds only in-frame clones and misses some; the assay was immunoSEQ multiplex PCR. The sample shows a few hundred thousand clones, over 75% of them seen only once. Material for sequencing was PBMCs or T cells enriched from blood (not recorded which). The receptors were sampled from a woman aged 30 to 39 who had recovered from COVID-19. CDR3s include the opening cysteine and the closing phenylalanine or tryptophan. Fields, in order: CDR3 protein, CDR3 DNA, D gene, clone size, V gene, J gene. D genes are given only for firm matches. Only some rows state a clone size, as once, few, many or a class for expanded clones.

CDR3aa: CASSWGGGKEYF; CDR3nt: TGTGCCAGCAGCTGGGGAGGGGGAAAGGAGTACTTC; d_gene: NA; abundance: NA; v_gene: TRBV5-6; j_gene: TRBJ2-7
CDR3aa: CASSFYLQGGSYGYTF; CDR3nt: TGTGCCAGCAGCTTCTACCTCCAGGGGGGAAGCTATGGCTACACCTTC; d_gene: TRBD1; abundance: once; v_gene: TRBV7-9; j_gene: TRBJ1-2
CDR3aa: CASSLAGSPNTEAFF; CDR3nt: TGTGCCAGCAGCTTAGCCGGGTCTCCGAACACTGAAGCTTTCTTT; d_gene: NA; abundance: NA; v_gene: TRBV7-2; j_gene: TRBJ1-1
CDR3aa: CAISELTSGDYEQYF; CDR3nt: TGTGCCATCAGTGAGTTAACTAGCGGAGACTACGAGCAGTACTTC; d_gene: TRBD2; abundance: NA; v_gene: TRBV10-3; j_gene: TRBJ2-7
CDR3aa: CASSEAGAGSDSYSNQPQHF; CDR3nt: TGTGCCAGCAGTGAGGCGGGGGCAGGGTCCGACTCTTATAGCAATCAGCCCCAGCATTTT; d_gene: NA; abundance: NA; v_gene: TRBV2; j_gene: TRBJ1-5
CDR3aa: CASGSSLVAYEQYF; CDR3nt: TGTGCCAGCGGATCCTCCCTAGTAGCCTACGAGCAGTACTTC; d_gene: NA; abundance: NA; v_gene: TRBV7-8; j_gene: TRBJ2-7
CDR3aa: CASSYQGRGYTF; CDR3nt: TGTGCCAGCAGTTACCAGGGGCGAGGCTACACCTTC; d_gene: NA; abundance: NA; v_gene: TRBV6-5; j_gene: TRBJ1-2
CDR3aa: CASSFGQENYGYTF; CDR3nt: TGTGCCAGCAGCTTCGGACAGGAGAACTATGGCTACACCTTC; d_gene: TRBD1; abundance: NA; v_gene: TRBV7-9; j_gene: TRBJ1-2
CDR3aa: CASSYEYYNEQFF; CDR3nt: TGTGCCAGCAGTTACGAGTATTACAATGAGCAGTTCTTC; d_gene: NA; abundance: NA; v_gene: TRBV6-5; j_gene: TRBJ2-1
CDR3aa: CASGYGGLSTDTQYF; CDR3nt: TGTGCTAGTGGTTACGGCGGCCTAAGCACAGATACGCAGTATTTT; d_gene: NA; abundance: NA; v_gene: TRBV12-5; j_gene: TRBJ2-3
CDR3aa: CAISGGGNEQYF; CDR3nt: TGTGCCATCAGTGGAGGGGGTAACGAGCAGTACTTC; d_gene: NA; abundance: once; v_gene: TRBV10-3; j_gene: TRBJ2-7
CDR3aa: CASSRSSGSWNTGELFF; CDR3nt: TGTGCCAGTAGTAGATCTAGCGGGAGTTGGAACACCGGGGAGCTGTTTTTT; d_gene: TRBD2; abundance: NA; v_gene: TRBV19; j_gene: TRBJ2-2
CDR3aa: CASSIVSGELFF; CDR3nt: TGTGCCAGTAGTATAGTATCTGGGGAGCTGTTTTTT; d_gene: NA; abundance: NA; v_gene: TRBV19; j_gene: TRBJ2-2
CDR3aa: CAWSARQGVERYTF; CDR3nt: TGTGCCTGGAGTGCTCGACAGGGGGTAGAGCGCTACACCTTC; d_gene: TRBD1; abundance: NA; v_gene: TRBV30; j_gene: TRBJ1-2
CDR3aa: CASSLPGQGAYEQYF; CDR3nt: TGTGCCAGCAGTTTACCGGGACAGGGGGCTTACGAGCAGTACTTC; d_gene: TRBD1; abundance: NA; v_gene: TRBV28; j_gene: TRBJ2-7
CDR3aa: CASSVRAGEGRNEQFF; CDR3nt: TGTGCCAGCAGCGTTAGAGCGGGAGAAGGGAGGAATGAGCAGTTCTTC; d_gene: TRBD2; abundance: NA; v_gene: TRBV9; j_gene: TRBJ2-1
CDR3aa: CASSLVSSGRAISTDTQYF; CDR3nt: TGCGCCAGCAGCTTGGTTTCGAGCGGGAGGGCCATAAGCACAGATACGCAGTATTTT; d_gene: TRBD2; abundance: NA; v_gene: TRBV5-1; j_gene: TRBJ2-3
CDR3aa: CASSEQGSNEKLFF; CDR3nt: TGTGCCAGCAGCGAACAGGGGTCTAATGAAAAACTGTTTTTT; d_gene: TRBD1; abundance: NA; v_gene: TRBV9; j_gene: TRBJ1-4
CDR3aa: CSAKGNSGYTF; CDR3nt: TGCAGTGCTAAGGGGAATAGTGGCTACACCTTC; d_gene: NA; abundance: NA; v_gene: TRBV20-1; j_gene: TRBJ1-2
CDR3aa: CASSPGQGSNQPQHF; CDR3nt: TGTGCCAGTAGCCCCGGACAGGGAAGCAATCAGCCCCAGCATTTT; d_gene: TRBD1; abundance: once; v_gene: TRBV19; j_gene: TRBJ1-5
CDR3aa: CASNGLAGGNTGELFF; CDR3nt: TGTGCCAGTAACGGACTAGCGGGAGGTAACACCGGGGAGCTGTTTTTT; d_gene: TRBD2; abundance: NA; v_gene: TRBV19; j_gene: TRBJ2-2
CDR3aa: CASEGGTSKRF; CDR3nt: TGTGCCAGCGAAGGAGGGACTTCGAAGCGATTC; d_gene: NA; abundance: once; v_gene: TRBV28; j_gene: TRBJ2-7
CDR3aa: CASKKGGAYGYTF; CDR3nt: TGTGCCAGTAAGAAAGGGGGCGCCTATGGCTACACCTTC; d_gene: TRBD1; abundance: NA; v_gene: TRBV19; j_gene: TRBJ1-2
CDR3aa: CASSIGPAGSTTDTQYF; CDR3nt: TGTGCCAGTAGTATAGGTCCAGCGGGGTCCACCACAGATACGCAGTATTTT; d_gene: TRBD2; abundance: NA; v_gene: TRBV19; j_gene: TRBJ2-3
CDR3aa: CASSIALAENTEAFF; CDR3nt: TGTGCCAGTAGTATAGCGTTAGCCGAGAACACTGAAGCTTTCTTT; d_gene: NA; abundance: NA; v_gene: TRBV19; j_gene: TRBJ1-1
CDR3aa: CASSSWGGRGYEQYF; CDR3nt: TGCGCCAGCAGCTCTTGGGGCGGGAGGGGCTACGAGCAGTACTTC; d_gene: TRBD2; abundance: NA; v_gene: TRBV5-1; j_gene: TRBJ2-7
CDR3aa: CASSLMTGGLQPQHF; CDR3nt: TGTGCCAGCAGTTTGATGACAGGGGGGCTCCAGCCCCAGCATTTT; d_gene: TRBD1; abundance: few; v_gene: TRBV28; j_gene: TRBJ1-5
CDR3aa: CASSIRDRGQRAFF; CDR3nt: TGTGCCAGTAGTATCCGGGACAGGGGGCAAAGAGCTTTCTTT; d_gene: TRBD1; abundance: NA; v_gene: TRBV19; j_gene: TRBJ1-1
CDR3aa: CASSRTSGNTGELFF; CDR3nt: TGTGCCAGCAGTAGGACTTCGGGTAACACCGGGGAGCTGTTTTTT; d_gene: NA; abundance: NA; v_gene: TRBV6-5; j_gene: TRBJ2-2
CDR3aa: CASSGGRGSTDTQYF; CDR3nt: TGTGCCAGCAGTGGGGGGAGGGGGTCCACAGATACGCAGTATTTT; d_gene: NA; abundance: NA; v_gene: TRBV2; j_gene: TRBJ2-3
CDR3aa: CASSPVGQEEKLFF; CDR3nt: TGTGCCAGCAGCCCGGTAGGACAGGAAGAAAAACTGTTTTTT; d_gene: TRBD1; abundance: NA; v_gene: TRBV7-9; j_gene: TRBJ1-4
CDR3aa: CASSRDGYSYEQYF; CDR3nt: TGTGCCAGCAGTCGAGACGGGTACTCCTACGAGCAGTACTTC; d_gene: NA; abundance: NA; v_gene: TRBV6-5; j_gene: TRBJ2-7
CDR3aa: CASSLRASGNIFGNEQFF; CDR3nt: TGTGCCAGCAGCTTAAGGGCTAGCGGGAACATCTTCGGCAATGAGCAGTTCTTC; d_gene: TRBD2; abundance: NA; v_gene: TRBV7-6; j_gene: TRBJ2-1
CDR3aa: CASSRAGTAITYEQYF; CDR3nt: TGTGCCAGCAGTCGCGCTGGGACAGCGATAACCTACGAGCAGTACTTC; d_gene: TRBD1; abundance: NA; v_gene: TRBV6-2/TRBV6-3; j_gene: TRBJ2-7
CDR3aa: CASSPGSGDYGYTF; CDR3nt: TGTGCCAGCTCACCAGGGTCGGGTGACTATGGCTACACCTTC; d_gene: NA; abundance: NA; v_gene: TRBV18; j_gene: TRBJ1-2
CDR3aa: CASSFLSGTGAYNEQFF; CDR3nt: TGTGCCAGTAGTTTCCTTTCCGGGACAGGGGCGTACAATGAGCAGTTCTTC; d_gene: TRBD1; abundance: NA; v_gene: TRBV19; j_gene: TRBJ2-1
CDR3aa: CASSIWTGAVNTEAFF; CDR3nt: TGTGCCAGTAGTATTTGGACAGGGGCCGTTAACACTGAAGCTTTCTTT; d_gene: TRBD1; abundance: NA; v_gene: TRBV19; j_gene: TRBJ1-1
CDR3aa: CASSFMGTSSYNEQFF; CDR3nt: TGCGCCAGCAGCTTTATGGGAACTAGCTCCTACAATGAGCAGTTCTTC; d_gene: NA; abundance: NA; v_gene: TRBV5-1; j_gene: TRBJ2-1
CDR3aa: CASSLEDYGYTF; CDR3nt: TGTGCCAGCAGCCTCGAGGACTATGGCTACACCTTC; d_gene: NA; abundance: NA; v_gene: TRBV9; j_gene: TRBJ1-2
CDR3aa: CASSFLNQPQHF; CDR3nt: TGTGCCAGCAGTTTCCTTAATCAGCCCCAGCATTTT; d_gene: NA; abundance: once; v_gene: TRBV27; j_gene: TRBJ1-5
CDR3aa: CASSQGWGDLAKNIQYF; CDR3nt: TGCGCCAGCAGCCAAGGGTGGGGAGATCTAGCCAAAAACATTCAGTACTTC; d_gene: NA; abundance: NA; v_gene: TRBV4-1; j_gene: TRBJ2-4
CDR3aa: CASSRTQARGETQYF; CDR3nt: TGTGCCAGCAGCCGTACTCAGGCGCGGGGAGAGACCCAGTACTTC; d_gene: NA; abundance: NA; v_gene: TRBV11-2; j_gene: TRBJ2-5
CDR3aa: CASTNSYEQYF; CDR3nt: TGCGCCAGCACCAACTCCTACGAGCAGTACTTC; d_gene: NA; abundance: NA; v_gene: TRBV5-1; j_gene: TRBJ2-7
CDR3aa: CASSPGISNQPQHF; CDR3nt: TGTGCCAGCAGCCCAGGGATTAGCAATCAGCCCCAGCATTTT; d_gene: NA; abundance: NA; v_gene: TRBV7-2; j_gene: TRBJ1-5
CDR3aa: CASSHPGEDEKLFF; CDR3nt: TGTGCCAGCAGCCATCCCGGCGAGGATGAAAAACTGTTTTTT; d_gene: NA; abundance: NA; v_gene: TRBV3-1/TRBV3-2; j_gene: TRBJ1-4
CDR3aa: CASTLPGQGGGYTF; CDR3nt: TGTGCCAGCACCCTACCGGGACAGGGGGGTGGCTACACCTTC; d_gene: TRBD1; abundance: NA; v_gene: TRBV6-5; j_gene: TRBJ1-2
CDR3aa: CASSLQAPYNSPLHF; CDR3nt: TGCGCCAGCAGCTTGCAGGCACCCTATAATTCACCCCTCCACTTT; d_gene: NA; abundance: NA; v_gene: TRBV5-1; j_gene: TRBJ1-6
CDR3aa: CASSVGRVGNEQFF; CDR3nt: TGTGCCAGCAGCGTAGGCAGGGTTGGAAATGAGCAGTTCTTC; d_gene: NA; abundance: NA; v_gene: TRBV9; j_gene: TRBJ2-1
CDR3aa: CASSNREGYTF; CDR3nt: TGTGCCAGTAGCAACAGGGAAGGCTACACCTTC; d_gene: NA; abundance: NA; v_gene: TRBV19; j_gene: TRBJ1-2
CDR3aa: CASTSPGYGYTF; CDR3nt: TGTGCCAGCACGAGTCCGGGATATGGCTACACCTTC; d_gene: NA; abundance: NA; v_gene: TRBV28; j_gene: TRBJ1-2
CDR3aa: CASSSPGQSYNEQFF; CDR3nt: TGTGCCAGCAGCTCCCCCGGACAGAGTTACAATGAGCAGTTCTTC; d_gene: NA; abundance: NA; v_gene: TRBV13; j_gene: TRBJ2-1
CDR3aa: CARPPVYRRELKERGRVAKNIQYF; CDR3nt: TGTGCCAGACCGCCGGTGTACCGGCGGGAGCTCAAAGAACGGGGGAGAGTAGCCAAAAACATTCAGTACTTC; d_gene: TRBD2; abundance: NA; v_gene: TRBV9; j_gene: TRBJ2-4
CDR3aa: CASSGQGRGTGELFF; CDR3nt: TGTGCCAGCAGCGGACAGGGTAGGGGCACCGGGGAGCTGTTTTTT; d_gene: TRBD1; abundance: NA; v_gene: TRBV9; j_gene: TRBJ2-2
CDR3aa: CASSHSNQPQHF; CDR3nt: TGTGCCAGCAGTCATAGCAATCAGCCCCAGCATTTT; d_gene: NA; abundance: NA; v_gene: TRBV12-3/TRBV12-4; j_gene: TRBJ1-5
CDR3aa: CASSLAATGEAFF; CDR3nt: TGTGCCAGCAGCTTAGCGGCTACAGGGGAAGCTTTCTTT; d_gene: NA; abundance: NA; v_gene: TRBV7-9; j_gene: TRBJ1-1